This entry is about one T cell receptor beta chain. Source study methods: By means of reference gene primer amplification, nucleated cell counts were estimated. Sequenced by immunoSEQ multiplex PCR; TCRdb stores in-frame clones only, minus some. V and J calls and clone size are those listed in that table; D and trimming were worked out from the DNA. The sample lists approximately 130,000 clones, 70% to 90% occurring once. This specimen belongs to a study of blood T cell repertoires in COVID-19. Sequenced: peripheral blood. This TCR came from a woman aged 45-59 years who had recovered from COVID-19.

CDR3 nucleotides: TGTGCCAGCAGCCTCCAGACCGGGTACAATGAGCAGTTCTTC. This encodes CASSLQTGYNEQFF. The J gene is TRBJ2-1, the V gene TRBV11-3; D is undetermined. This CDR3 spans 14 amino acids. V lost 5 bases and J lost 4, with 12 bases in between. CDR1 is SGHNT and CDR2 is YENEEA in the germline V gene. The full variable domain, in which reference TRBV11-3 and TRBJ2-1 provide the parts outside the CDR3, is EAGVVQSPRYKIIEKKQPVAFWCNPISGHNTLYWYLQNLGQGPELLIRYENEEAVDDSQLPKDRFSAERLKGVDSTLKIQPAELGDSAVYLCASSLQTGYNEQFFGPGTRLTVL.